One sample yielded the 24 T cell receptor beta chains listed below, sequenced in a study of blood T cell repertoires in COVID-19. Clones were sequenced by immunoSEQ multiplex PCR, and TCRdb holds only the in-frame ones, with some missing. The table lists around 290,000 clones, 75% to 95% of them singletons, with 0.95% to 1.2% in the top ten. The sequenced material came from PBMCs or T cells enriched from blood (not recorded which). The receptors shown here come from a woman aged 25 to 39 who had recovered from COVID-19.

The CDR3 spells CAISESRGGGLSPLHF. CDR3 coding DNA: TGTGCCATCAGTGAGTCGAGAGGGGGTGGGTTATCACCCCTCCACTTT. The J gene is TRBJ1-6, the V gene TRBV10-3; TRBD1 is a possible D gene (6 bases). CDR1 and CDR2 (germline): ENHRY, SYGVKD. Deletions cut 0 bases from V and 10 bases from J, with 16 bases between. This CDR3 has 16 residues.

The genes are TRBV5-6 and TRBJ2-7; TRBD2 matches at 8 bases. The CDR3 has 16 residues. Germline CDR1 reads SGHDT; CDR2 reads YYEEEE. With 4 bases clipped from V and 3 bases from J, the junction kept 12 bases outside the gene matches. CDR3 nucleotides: TGTGCCAGCAGCCCCCAGCCCAGCGGGAGTATCTACGAGCAGTACTTC. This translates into CASSPQPSGSIYEQYF.

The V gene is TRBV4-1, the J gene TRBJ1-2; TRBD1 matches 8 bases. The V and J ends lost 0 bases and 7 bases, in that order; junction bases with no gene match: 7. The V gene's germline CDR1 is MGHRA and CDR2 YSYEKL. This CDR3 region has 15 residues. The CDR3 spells CASSQEGRGLLGYTF. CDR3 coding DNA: TGCGCCAGCAGCCAAGAGGGCAGGGGGCTTCTTGGCTACACCTTC.

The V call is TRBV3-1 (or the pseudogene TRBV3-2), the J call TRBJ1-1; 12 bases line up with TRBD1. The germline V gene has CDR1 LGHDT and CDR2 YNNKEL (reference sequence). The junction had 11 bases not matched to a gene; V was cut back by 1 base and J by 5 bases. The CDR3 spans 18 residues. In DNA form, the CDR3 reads TGTGCCAGCAGCCAAGGCCCGCGGGGACAGGGGGCGCGTACTGAAGCTTTCTTT. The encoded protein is CASSQGPRGQGARTEAFF.

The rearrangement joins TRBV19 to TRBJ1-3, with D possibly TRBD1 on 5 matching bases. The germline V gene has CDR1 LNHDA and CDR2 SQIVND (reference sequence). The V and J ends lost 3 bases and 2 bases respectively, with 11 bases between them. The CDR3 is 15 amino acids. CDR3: CASSMRRATGNTIYF. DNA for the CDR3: TGTGCCAGTAGTATGCGCAGGGCGACTGGAAACACCATATATTTT.

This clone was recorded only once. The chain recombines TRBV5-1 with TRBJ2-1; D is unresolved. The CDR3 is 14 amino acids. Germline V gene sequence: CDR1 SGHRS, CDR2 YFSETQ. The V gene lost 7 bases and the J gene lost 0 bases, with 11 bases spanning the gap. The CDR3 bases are TGCGCCAGCGGCGACATGAGCTCCTACAATGAGCAGTTCTTC. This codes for CASGDMSSYNEQFF. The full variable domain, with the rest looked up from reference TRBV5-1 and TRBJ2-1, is KAGVTQTPRYLIKTRGQQVTLSCSPISGHRSVSWYQQTPGQGLQFLFEYFSETQRNKGNFPGRFSGRQFSNSRSEMNVSTLELGDSALYLCASGDMSSYNEQFFGPGTRLTVL.

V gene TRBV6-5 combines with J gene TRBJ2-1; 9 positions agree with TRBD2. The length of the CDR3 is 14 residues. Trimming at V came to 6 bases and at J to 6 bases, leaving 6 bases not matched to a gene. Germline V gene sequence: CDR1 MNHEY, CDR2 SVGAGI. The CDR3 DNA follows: TGTGCCAGCAGGTCTCCTAGCGGGACCAATGAGCAGTTCTTC. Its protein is CASRSPSGTNEQFF.

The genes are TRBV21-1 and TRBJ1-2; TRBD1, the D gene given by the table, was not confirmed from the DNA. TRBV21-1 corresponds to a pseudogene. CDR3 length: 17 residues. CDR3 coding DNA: TGTGCCAGCAGCAAAGGGGCGGGACAGGCTTCCAACTATGGCTACACCTTC. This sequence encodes CASSKGAGQASNYGYTF.

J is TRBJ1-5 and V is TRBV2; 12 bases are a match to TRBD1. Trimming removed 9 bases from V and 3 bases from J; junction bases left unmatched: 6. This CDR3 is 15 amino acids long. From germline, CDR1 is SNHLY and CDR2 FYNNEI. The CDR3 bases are TGTGCCAGTAGAACGGGACAGGGGGCCAATCAGCCCCAGCATTTT. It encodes CASRTGQGANQPQHF.

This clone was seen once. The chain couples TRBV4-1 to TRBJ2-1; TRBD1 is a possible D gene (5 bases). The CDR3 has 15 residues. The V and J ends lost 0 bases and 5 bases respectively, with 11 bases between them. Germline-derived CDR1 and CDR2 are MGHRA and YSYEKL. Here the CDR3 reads CASSQDNRINNEQFF. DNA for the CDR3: TGCGCCAGCAGCCAAGATAACAGGATCAACAATGAGCAGTTCTTC.

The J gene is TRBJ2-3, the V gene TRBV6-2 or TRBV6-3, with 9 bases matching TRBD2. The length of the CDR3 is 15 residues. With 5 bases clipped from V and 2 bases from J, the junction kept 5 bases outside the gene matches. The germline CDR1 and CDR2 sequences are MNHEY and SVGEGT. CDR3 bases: TGTGCCAGCAGTCAAAGCGGGAGGATCACAGATACGCAGTATTTT. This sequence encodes CASSQSGRITDTQYF.

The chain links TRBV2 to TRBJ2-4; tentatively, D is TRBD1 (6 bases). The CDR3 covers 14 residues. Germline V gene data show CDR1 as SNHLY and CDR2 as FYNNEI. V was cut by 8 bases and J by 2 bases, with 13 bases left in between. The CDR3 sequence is CASRRTGSKNIQYF. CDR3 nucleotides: TGTGCCAGCCGACGAACAGGGTCCAAAAACATTCAGTACTTC.

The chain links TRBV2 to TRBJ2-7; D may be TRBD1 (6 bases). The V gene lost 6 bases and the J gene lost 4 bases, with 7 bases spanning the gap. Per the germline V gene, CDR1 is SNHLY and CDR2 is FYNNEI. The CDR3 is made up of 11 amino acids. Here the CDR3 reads CASRDRYEQYF. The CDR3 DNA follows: TGTGCCAGCAGGGACAGATACGAGCAGTACTTC.

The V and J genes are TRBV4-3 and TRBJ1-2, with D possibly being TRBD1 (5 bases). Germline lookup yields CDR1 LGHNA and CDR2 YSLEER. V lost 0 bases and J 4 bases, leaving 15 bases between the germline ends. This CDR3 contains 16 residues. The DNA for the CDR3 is TGCGCCAGCAGCCAAGATCGTGACAGCCAGATCTATGGCTACACCTTC. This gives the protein CASSQDRDSQIYGYTF.

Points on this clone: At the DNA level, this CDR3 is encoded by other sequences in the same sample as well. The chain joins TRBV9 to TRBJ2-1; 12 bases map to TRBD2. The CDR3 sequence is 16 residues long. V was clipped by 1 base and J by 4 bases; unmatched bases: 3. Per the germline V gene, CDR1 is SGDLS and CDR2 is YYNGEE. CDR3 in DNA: TGTGCCAGCAGCGTATCCGGGACTAGCGGGTACAATGAGCAGTTCTTC. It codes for CASSVSGTSGYNEQFF.

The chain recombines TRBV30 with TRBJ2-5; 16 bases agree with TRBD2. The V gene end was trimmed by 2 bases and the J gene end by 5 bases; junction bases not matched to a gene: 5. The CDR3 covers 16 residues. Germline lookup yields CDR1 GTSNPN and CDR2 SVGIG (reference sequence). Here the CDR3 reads CAWSNPGLAGGETQYF. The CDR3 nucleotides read TGTGCCTGGAGTAACCCGGGACTAGCGGGAGGGGAGACCCAGTACTTC.

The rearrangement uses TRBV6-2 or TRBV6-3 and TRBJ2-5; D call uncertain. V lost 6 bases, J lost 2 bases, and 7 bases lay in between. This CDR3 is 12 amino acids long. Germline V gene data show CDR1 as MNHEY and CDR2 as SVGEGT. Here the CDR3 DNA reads TGTGCCAGCAGCGACTCACAAGAGACCCAGTACTTC. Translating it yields CASSDSQETQYF.

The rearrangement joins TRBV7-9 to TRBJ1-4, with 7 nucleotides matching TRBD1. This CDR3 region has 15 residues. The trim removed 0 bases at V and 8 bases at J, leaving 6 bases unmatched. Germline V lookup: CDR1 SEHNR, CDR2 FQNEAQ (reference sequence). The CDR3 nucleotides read TGTGCCAGCAGCTTAGCTGAGGGGGCGCGGGAAAAACTGTTTTTT. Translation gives CASSLAEGAREKLFF.

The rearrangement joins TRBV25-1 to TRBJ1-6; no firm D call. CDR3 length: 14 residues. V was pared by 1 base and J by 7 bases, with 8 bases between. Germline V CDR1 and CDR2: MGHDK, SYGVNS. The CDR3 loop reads CASSEFQFNSPLHF. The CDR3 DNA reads TGTGCCAGCAGTGAATTCCAGTTCAATTCACCCCTCCACTTT.

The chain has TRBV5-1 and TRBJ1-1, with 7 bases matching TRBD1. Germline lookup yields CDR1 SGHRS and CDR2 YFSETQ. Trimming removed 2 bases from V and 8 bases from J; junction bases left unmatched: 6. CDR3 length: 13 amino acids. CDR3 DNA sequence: TGCGCCAGCAGCTTCCAGGACAGGCAGGAAGCTTTCTTT. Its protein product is CASSFQDRQEAFF.

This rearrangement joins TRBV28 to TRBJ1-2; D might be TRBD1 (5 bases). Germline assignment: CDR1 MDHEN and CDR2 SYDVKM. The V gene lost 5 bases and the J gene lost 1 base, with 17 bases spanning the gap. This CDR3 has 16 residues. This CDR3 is CASSPRGVGFNYGYTF. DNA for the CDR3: TGTGCCAGCAGTCCCCGGGGGGTTGGTTTTAACTATGGCTACACCTTC.

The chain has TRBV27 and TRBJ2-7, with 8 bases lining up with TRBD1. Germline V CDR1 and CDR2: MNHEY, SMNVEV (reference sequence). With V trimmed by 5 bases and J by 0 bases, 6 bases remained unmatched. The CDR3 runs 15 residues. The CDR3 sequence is CASSPSTGASYEQYF. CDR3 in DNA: TGTGCCAGCAGTCCCTCGACAGGGGCCTCCTACGAGCAGTACTTC.

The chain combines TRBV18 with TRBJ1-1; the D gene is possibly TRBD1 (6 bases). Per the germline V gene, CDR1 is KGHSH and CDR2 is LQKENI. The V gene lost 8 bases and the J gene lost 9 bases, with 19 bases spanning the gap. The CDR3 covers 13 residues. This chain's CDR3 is CASLDGGRLKAFF. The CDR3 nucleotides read TGTGCCAGCCTCGACGGGGGGCGTCTTAAAGCTTTCTTT.

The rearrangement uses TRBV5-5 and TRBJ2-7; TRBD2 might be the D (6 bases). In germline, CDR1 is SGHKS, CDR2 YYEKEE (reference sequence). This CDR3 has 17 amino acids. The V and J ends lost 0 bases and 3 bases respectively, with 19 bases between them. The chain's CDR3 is CASSLGGGSSAFYEQYF. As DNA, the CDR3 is TGTGCCAGCAGCTTGGGTGGTGGGTCTAGCGCCTTCTACGAGCAGTACTTC.